The clone carrying this T cell receptor (beta chain) appeared many times. Its antigen is as yet unknown. Unique molecular identifier tags were affixed to discrete cDNA molecules. TCRdb used MiXCR to reprocess the 5' RACE reads, holding one entry per CDR3 protein. The sample consists of 40,000 to 60,000 distinct CDR3 sequences, over 7.5% of them appearing once. The sample originates from a study of early T cells in non-severe SARS-CoV-2 infection. Study as a whole: Unsorted whole-blood RNA was sequenced in bulk, leaving chains unpaired. Findings of the study overall: Matching with VDJdb favored anti-spike CD8 responses (missing private and CD4 specificities).

The V gene lost 4 bases and the J gene lost 0 bases, with 10 bases spanning the gap. CDR3 length: 15 residues. The V gene's germline CDR1 is SQVTM and CDR2 ANQGSEA. The sequence was obtained from an adult who was a healthcare worker with PCR-confirmed SARS-CoV-2 infection or an uninfected control (not recorded which). The chain couples TRBV29-1 to TRBJ2-6, with unresolved D. Input material: whole blood. The CDR3 nucleotides are TGCAGCGTTGTGTCAGCCAGCTCTGGGGCCAACGTCCTGACTTTC. Translating it yields CSVVSASSGANVLTF.